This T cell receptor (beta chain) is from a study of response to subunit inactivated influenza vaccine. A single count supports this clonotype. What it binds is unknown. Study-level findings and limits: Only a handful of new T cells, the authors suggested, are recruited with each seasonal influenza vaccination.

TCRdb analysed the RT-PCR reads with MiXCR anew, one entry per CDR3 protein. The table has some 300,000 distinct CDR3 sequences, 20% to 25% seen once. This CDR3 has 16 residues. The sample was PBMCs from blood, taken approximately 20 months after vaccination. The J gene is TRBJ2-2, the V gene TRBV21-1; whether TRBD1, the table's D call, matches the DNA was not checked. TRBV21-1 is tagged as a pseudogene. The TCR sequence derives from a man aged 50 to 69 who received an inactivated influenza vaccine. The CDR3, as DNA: TGTGCCAGCAGCAAACTGGGACAGGGGGACACCGGGGAGCTGTTTTTT. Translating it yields CASSKLGQGDTGELFF.